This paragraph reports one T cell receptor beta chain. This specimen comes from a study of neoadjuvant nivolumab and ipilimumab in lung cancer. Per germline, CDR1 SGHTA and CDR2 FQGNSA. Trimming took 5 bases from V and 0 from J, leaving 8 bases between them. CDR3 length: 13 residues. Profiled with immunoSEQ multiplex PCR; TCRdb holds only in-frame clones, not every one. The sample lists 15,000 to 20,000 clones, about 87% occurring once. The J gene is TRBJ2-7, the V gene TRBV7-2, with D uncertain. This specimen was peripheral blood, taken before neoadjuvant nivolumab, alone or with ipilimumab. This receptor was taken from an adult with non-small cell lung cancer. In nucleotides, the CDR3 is TGTGCCAGCAGCCTCCCCCTCTCCTACGAGCAGTACTTC. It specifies CASSLPLSYEQYF.